This T cell receptor (beta chain) is from a study of CD4 T cells in relation to SARS-CoV-2 and coronaviruses. The CDR3 length is 15 residues. Germline V gene data show CDR1 as SGDLS and CDR2 as YYNGEE. With 0 bases removed from V and 10 bases from J, the gap between germline ends came to 17 bases. Points on this clone: Antigen: not known.

CEF-cultured naive and memory CD4+ T cell DNA got survey-level sequencing. Produced via immunoSEQ multiplex PCR; TCRdb's table is partial and in-frame only. Here the sample spans roughly 43,000 clones, 82% being singletons. The gene calls are TRBV9 and TRBJ2-1; D unclear. This clonotype was sampled from an adult with COVID-19. Sequenced: naive CD4+ T cells from PBMCs, cultured in vitro. Subset defined: naive CD4+ T cells isolated by negative enrichment. The CDR3 DNA sequence: TGTGCCAGCAGCGTAGGGTCGGCGGTCTTTAAGGAGCAGTTCTTC. Its protein product is CASSVGSAVFKEQFF.